This TCR beta chain was sequenced in a study of response to subunit inactivated influenza vaccine. The study, taken as a whole, reports: That few new T cells are recruited by each seasonal influenza vaccination was the authors' suggestion.

As to this clonotype: Its antigen remains unidentified.

The germline V gene has CDR1 DFQATT and CDR2 SNEGSKA (reference sequence). CDR3 size: 13 residues. The V and J ends lost 6 bases and 2 bases, in that order; junction bases with no gene match: 4. TCRdb re-called the RT-PCR reads through MiXCR, storing one row per CDR3 protein. The sample yields about 540,000 distinct CDR3 sequences, under 25% seen once. The same specimen was also included in a second study, on T cells expressing NK-cell markers. That paper states: Making the TCR beta cDNA relied on 5'RACE template switching with UMIs. Sorted CD3+CD56+NKG2C+, CD3+CD56+NKG2C- and CD3+CD56-NKG2C+ T cells provided the TCR beta repertoires. Among the experiments, several used an anti-gamma-delta TCR antibody to restrict sorting to alpha-beta TCR T cells. Leadership of the CD3+CD56-NKG2C+ fraction also belonged to these clonotypes in four donors.

The genes are TRBV20-1 and TRBJ1-3, with 7 bases fitting TRBD1. The TCR comes from a man between 45 and 60 years old who received an inactivated influenza vaccine. Sequenced here: CD4+ T cells sorted from PBMCs, sampled 11 to 12 days after vaccination. Here the CDR3 DNA reads TGCAGTGCCGACAGGGATGCTGGAAACACCATATATTTT. Amino acids: CSADRDAGNTIYF.